The 25 T cell receptor beta chains below were found in one sample sequenced in a study of blood T cell repertoires in COVID-19. Method: immunoSEQ multiplex PCR; TCRdb's copy keeps in-frame clones and lacks some. The sample holds over 150,000 clones, more than 65% seen once. The sequencing input was peripheral blood. The origin of the receptors is a human donor in a cohort sampled during active COVID-19.

CDR3 loop: CSAQGQGAGNEQFF. In nucleotides, the CDR3 is TGCAGCGCCCAGGGGCAGGGGGCAGGCAATGAGCAGTTCTTC. The chain couples TRBV29-1 to TRBJ2-1, with 8 nucleotides matching TRBD1. The V segment lost 7 bases and the J segment 6 bases; nucleotides outside the gene matches: 11. CDR1 and CDR2 (germline): SQVTM, ANQGSEA. The CDR3 extends over 14 amino acids.

The rearrangement uses TRBV12-3 or TRBV12-4 and TRBJ1-1, with unresolved D. The V end was cut by 2 bases, the J end by 7 bases, with 11 bases between. The CDR3 runs to 13 residues. The chain's CDR3 is CASSLPRRLEAFF. CDR3 sequence (DNA): TGTGCCAGCAGTTTACCCCGCAGACTTGAAGCTTTCTTT.

V usage is TRBV27 and J usage is TRBJ1-2, with D maybe TRBD1 (6 bases). V shed 6 bases and J shed 4 bases, with 18 bases lying between them. Germline values: CDR1 MNHEY, CDR2 SMNVEV (reference sequence). The CDR3 extends over 15 amino acids. In DNA, the CDR3 is TGTGCCAGCAGATTAACAACAGGGTTTATCTATGGCTACACCTTC. Its protein is CASRLTTGFIYGYTF.

The chain couples TRBV5-6 to TRBJ1-4; D remains ambiguous. The germline V gene encodes CDR1 SGHDT and CDR2 YYEEEE. V was trimmed by 4 bases and J by 5 bases, leaving 18 bases between them. The CDR3 consists of 16 residues. CDR3 amino acids: CASSAETGFLNEKLFF. The CDR3, as DNA: TGTGCCAGCAGCGCGGAGACGGGTTTTTTAAATGAAAAACTGTTTTTT. The complete variable domain, with remaining parts taken from reference TRBV5-6 and TRBJ1-4, reads DAGVTQSPTHLIKTRGQQVTLRCSPKSGHDTVSWYQQALGQGPQFIFQYYEEEERQRGNFPDRFSGHQFPNYSSELNVNALLLGDSALYLCASSAETGFLNEKLFFGSGTQLSVL.

This sequence joins TRBV9 and TRBJ1-1; 8 positions match TRBD1. V gave up 1 base and J gave up 2 bases; unmatched junction bases: 7. The length of the CDR3 is 16 residues. Germline CDR1 SGDLS, CDR2 YYNGEE. In DNA form, the CDR3 reads TGTGCCAGCAGCGTATGGGACAGGTTTAGTAACACTGAAGCTTTCTTT. Amino acid sequence: CASSVWDRFSNTEAFF.

The chain is built from TRBV6-5 and TRBJ2-2, with a possible D match to TRBD2 (6 bases). CDR3 size: 14 residues. CDR1 is MNHEY, CDR2 SVGAGI, per germline. Trimming stripped 6 bases from V and 6 bases from J, with 14 bases between. In DNA form, the CDR3 reads TGTGCCAGCAGAGGAGGGGAGCGGGCCGGGGAGCTGTTTTTT. It codes for CASRGGERAGELFF.

The V gene is TRBV5-1, the J gene TRBJ2-1; D may be TRBD2 (5 bases). V was clipped by 5 bases and J by 6 bases, with 15 bases between them. Germline V gene sequence: CDR1 SGHRS, CDR2 YFSETQ. This CDR3 comprises 14 residues. The CDR3 here is CASRSTWEINEQFF. The CDR3 DNA follows: TGCGCCAGCAGGTCGACCTGGGAGATCAATGAGCAGTTCTTC.

This clone was picked up one time. The V gene is TRBV3-1 (or the pseudogene TRBV3-2), the J gene TRBJ2-1; possible D gene TRBD1, 5 bases. Germline V gene data show CDR1 as LGHDT and CDR2 as YNNKEL (reference sequence). V was clipped by 0 bases and J by 2 bases, with 8 bases between them. CDR3 length: 15 amino acids. CDR3 sequence (DNA): TGTGCCAGCAGCCAAGATATGGGGCCCTACAATGAGCAGTTCTTC. It is translated as CASSQDMGPYNEQFF.

The chain recombines TRBV27 with TRBJ2-1; 15 bases line up with TRBD2. There are 15 residues in the CDR3. The J segment lost 8 bases and the V segment lost 4 bases, leaving 3 bases of the junction unmatched. CDR1 and CDR2 (germline): MNHEY, SMNVEV (reference sequence). CDR3 DNA: TGTGCCAGCAGTTCGGGACTAGCGGGAGGATATGAGCAGTTCTTC. This sequence encodes CASSSGLAGGYEQFF.

This chain links TRBV27 with TRBJ2-3; TRBD2 matches 10 bases. CDR3 length: 15 amino acids. Losses at the gene ends were 8 bases for V and 3 bases for J; bases not matched to a gene: 8. Germline lookup yields CDR1 MNHEY and CDR2 SMNVEV (reference sequence). This chain's CDR3 is CASGVAGGFTDTQYF. CDR3 nucleotide sequence: TGTGCCAGCGGTGTAGCGGGAGGCTTTACAGATACGCAGTATTTT.

The V and J genes are TRBV18 and TRBJ2-7; 12 bases align to TRBD2. CDR1 and CDR2 from the germline V gene are KGHSH and LQKENI. V was pared by 3 bases and J by 3 bases, with 9 bases of the junction left unmatched. This CDR3 is 17 amino acids long. DNA for the CDR3: TGTGCCAGCTCACCCGCCCTAGCGGGAGGGCTTGGCTACGAGCAGTACTTC. Protein product: CASSPALAGGLGYEQYF. Full variable domain (missing parts from reference TRBV18 and TRBJ2-7): NAGVMQNPRHLVRRRGQEARLRCSPMKGHSHVYWYRQLPEEGLKFMVYLQKENIIDESGMPKERFSAEFPKEGPSILRIQQVVRGDSAAYFCASSPALAGGLGYEQYFGPGTRLTVT.

This CDR3 reads CASRTSGSWYEQYF. CDR3 DNA sequence: TGCGCCAGCAGGACTAGCGGGAGTTGGTACGAGCAGTACTTC. The chain uses TRBV10-2 and TRBJ2-7; 12 nucleotides line up with TRBD2. The V gene end was trimmed by 6 bases and the J gene end by 4 bases; junction bases not matched to a gene: 4. Germline values: CDR1 WSHSY, CDR2 SAAADI. The CDR3 is made up of 14 amino acids.

This chain uses TRBV4-1 with TRBJ2-5; TRBD1 matches 11 bases. The trim removed 4 bases at V and 6 bases at J, leaving 7 bases unmatched. The germline CDR1 and CDR2 sequences are MGHRA and YSYEKL. The CDR3 is 15 amino acids. CDR3 amino acids: CASSLGGTGGKTQYF. For the CDR3, the DNA is TGCGCCAGCAGCCTAGGAGGGACAGGGGGTAAGACCCAGTACTTC.

V is TRBV4-1 and J is TRBJ2-7; 10 bases align to TRBD1. The CDR3 spans 17 residues. From germline, CDR1 is MGHRA and CDR2 YSYEKL. Germline trimming cut 0 bases from V and 4 bases from J; bases unmatched to any gene: 9. The CDR3 coding sequence is TGCGCCAGCAGCCAAGATCCAAGGGGACAGGGGATGTACGAGCAGTACTTC. Protein: CASSQDPRGQGMYEQYF.

This sequence joins TRBV19 and TRBJ2-1, with 7 bases aligning to TRBD2. The CDR3 is 14 amino acids. Germline values: CDR1 LNHDA, CDR2 SQIVND (reference sequence). V trimming: 9 bases; J trimming: 6 bases; junction bases outside the gene matches: 11. For the CDR3, the DNA is TGTGCCAGCACCGCGCGGGAGAGGAGCAATGAGCAGTTCTTC. Its translation is CASTARERSNEQFF.

By its share, this clone is medium-sized. The chain combines TRBV19 with TRBJ2-7, with D tentatively TRBD2 (6 bases). CDR1 and CDR2 (germline): LNHDA, SQIVND (reference sequence). The CDR3 covers 15 residues. V lost 0 bases to trimming and J lost 2 bases, with 11 bases between them. CDR3 in amino acids: CASSIDGGMTYEQYF. The CDR3, as DNA: TGTGCCAGTAGTATAGATGGGGGGATGACCTACGAGCAGTACTTC.

This chain links TRBV29-1 with TRBJ1-1; TRBD1 is a possible D gene (5 bases). The V gene lost 6 bases and the J gene lost 1 base, with 15 bases spanning the gap. The CDR3 is made up of 14 amino acids. Germline CDR1 is SQVTM and CDR2 is ANQGSEA. CDR3 in amino acids: CSVIHPQGNTEAFF. CDR3 coding DNA: TGCAGCGTCATTCACCCCCAGGGGAACACTGAAGCTTTCTTT.

This chain connects TRBV28 to TRBJ2-7, with D maybe TRBD2 (5 bases). The length of the CDR3 is 12 residues. Germline values: CDR1 MDHEN, CDR2 SYDVKM. Trimming took off 7 bases at V and 3 bases at J, with 10 bases between the two ends. CDR3 in amino acids: CASMAGIYEQYF. The CDR3 nucleotides read TGTGCCAGCATGGCGGGTATCTACGAGCAGTACTTC.

The J gene is TRBJ2-6, the V gene TRBV6-6; tentatively, D is TRBD1 (5 bases). V shed 8 bases and J shed 4 bases, with 12 bases lying between them. CDR3 size: 14 residues. Germline values: CDR1 MNHNY, CDR2 SVGAGI (reference sequence). CDR3 in amino acids: CASQAGMGANVLTF. In nucleotides, the CDR3 is TGTGCCAGCCAGGCAGGGATGGGGGCCAACGTCCTGACTTTC.

This clone was detected once. The V and J genes are TRBV5-1 and TRBJ2-7; the D is unclear. This CDR3 spans 16 amino acids. Per germline, CDR1 SGHRS and CDR2 YFSETQ. The V and J ends lost 0 bases and 0 bases respectively, with 13 bases between them. CDR3 sequence: CASSLAVLSSSYEQYF. In nucleotides, the CDR3 is TGCGCCAGCAGCTTGGCCGTACTATCTAGCTCCTACGAGCAGTACTTC. Filled out from reference TRBV5-1 and TRBJ2-7, the complete variable domain reads KAGVTQTPRYLIKTRGQQVTLSCSPISGHRSVSWYQQTPGQGLQFLFEYFSETQRNKGNFPGRFSGRQFSNSRSEMNVSTLELGDSALYLCASSLAVLSSSYEQYFGPGTRLTVT.

The J gene is TRBJ2-7, the V gene TRBV23-1; D is possibly TRBD1 (5 bases). TRBV23-1 is marked as an open reading frame, function uncertain. V dropped 6 bases and J dropped 1 base, with 19 bases sitting between them. CDR3 length: 16 residues. Here the CDR3 DNA reads TGCGCCAGCAGCCAGACTCTAGACAGTGCTTCCTACGAGCAGTACTTC. Its translation: CASSQTLDSASYEQYF.

The V call is TRBV27, the J call TRBJ2-7, with a possible D match to TRBD2 (5 bases). V was trimmed by 3 bases and J by 4 bases, leaving 7 bases between them. The CDR3 covers 12 residues. Looked up from germline, CDR1 is MNHEY and CDR2 is SMNVEV (reference sequence). The DNA for the CDR3 is TGTGCCAGCAGTTTTGGCGGGTACGAGCAGTACTTC. This translates into CASSFGGYEQYF.

V and J are TRBV5-1 and TRBJ2-7; 9 bases line up with TRBD1. This CDR3 region has 15 residues. Germline loops: CDR1 SGHRS, CDR2 YFSETQ. V lost 4 bases to trimming and J lost 4 bases; unmatched junction nucleotides: 9. CDR3 amino acids: CASSVWTGVDYEQYF. The CDR3, as DNA: TGCGCCAGCAGCGTATGGACAGGGGTGGATTACGAGCAGTACTTC.

This chain connects TRBV19 to TRBJ2-4; D not resolved. This CDR3 is 16 amino acids long. V lost 0 bases and J 0 bases, leaving 9 bases between the germline ends. Per the germline V gene, CDR1 is LNHDA and CDR2 is SQIVND (reference sequence). In nucleotides, the CDR3 is TGTGCCAGTAGTATAGATCATGAGTTAGCCAAAAACATTCAGTACTTC. This translates into CASSIDHELAKNIQYF.

V usage is TRBV7-2 and J usage is TRBJ1-2; no definite D call. This CDR3 has 13 residues. The V gene lost 3 bases and the J gene lost 0 bases, with 5 bases spanning the gap. The germline V gene has CDR1 SGHTA and CDR2 FQGNSA. The CDR3 nucleotides read TGTGCCAGCAGCTTCGTAGCTAACTATGGCTACACCTTC. Translation gives CASSFVANYGYTF. The full variable domain, rest sourced from reference TRBV7-2 and TRBJ1-2, is GAGVSQSPSNKVTEKGKDVELRCDPISGHTALYWYRQSLGQGLEFLIYFQGNSAPDKSGLPSDRFSAERTGGSVSTLTIQRTQQEDSAVYLCASSFVANYGYTFGSGTRLTVV.